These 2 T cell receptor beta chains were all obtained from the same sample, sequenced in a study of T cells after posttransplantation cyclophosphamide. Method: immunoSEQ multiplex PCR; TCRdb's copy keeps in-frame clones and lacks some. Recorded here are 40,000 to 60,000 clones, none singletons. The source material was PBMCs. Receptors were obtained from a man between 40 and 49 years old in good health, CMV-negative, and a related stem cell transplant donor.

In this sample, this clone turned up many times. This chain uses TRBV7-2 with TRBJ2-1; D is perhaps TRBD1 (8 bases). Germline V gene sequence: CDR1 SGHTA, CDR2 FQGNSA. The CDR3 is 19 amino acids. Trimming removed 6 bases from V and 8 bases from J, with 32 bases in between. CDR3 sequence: CASRGHWAGEQGVGDEQFF. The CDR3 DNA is TGTGCCAGCAGGGGTCATTGGGCGGGAGAACAGGGGGTTGGGGATGAGCAGTTCTTC.

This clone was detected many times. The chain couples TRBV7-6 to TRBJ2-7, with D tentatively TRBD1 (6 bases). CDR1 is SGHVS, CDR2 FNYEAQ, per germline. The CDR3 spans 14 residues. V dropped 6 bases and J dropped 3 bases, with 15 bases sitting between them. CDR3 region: CASSLQGLSYEQYF. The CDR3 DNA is TGTGCCAGCAGTCTACAGGGTCTAAGCTACGAGCAGTACTTC.